Given below is one TCR beta chain in context. Its matching antigen is unknown. Clones were read by immunoSEQ multiplex PCR, and TCRdb kept only the in-frame ones, dropping some. The top ten hold approximately 2.5% of the sample, which has 50,000 to 60,000 clones, 75% to 95% seen once. This record belongs to a study of a mutant IDH1 vaccine in newly diagnosed glioma. Turning to the study itself: Among treated patients, approximately 60% were male and about 40% female, and mean age was roughly 40 years. Patients arrived already treated with radiotherapy, temozolomide, or both, most having had both.

The CDR3 has 14 amino acids. The germline gives CDR1 MNHNS, CDR2 SASEGT. The V end lost 4 bases, the J end lost 7 bases, and 13 bases lay between the germline ends. The sample's time point: week 11, during vaccination. Every vaccine dose comprised 300 ug of mutant IDH1 20-mer peptide plus topical imiquimod. Overall study results and limits: Pseudoprogression appeared independent of alterations in top peripheral clonotypes. Altogether, around 93% of patients exhibited vaccine-induced immune responses.

This specimen consisted of PBMCs, obtained from a glioma patient whose treatment included an IDH1 peptide vaccine. The chain has TRBV6-1 and TRBJ2-2; possible D gene TRBD1, 6 bases. The receptor was derived from a man aged 45-65 years with glioma. The CDR3 loop reads CASSVVRGYGELFF. CDR3 nucleotides: TGTGCCAGCAGTGTTGTCAGGGGCTACGGGGAGCTGTTTTTT.